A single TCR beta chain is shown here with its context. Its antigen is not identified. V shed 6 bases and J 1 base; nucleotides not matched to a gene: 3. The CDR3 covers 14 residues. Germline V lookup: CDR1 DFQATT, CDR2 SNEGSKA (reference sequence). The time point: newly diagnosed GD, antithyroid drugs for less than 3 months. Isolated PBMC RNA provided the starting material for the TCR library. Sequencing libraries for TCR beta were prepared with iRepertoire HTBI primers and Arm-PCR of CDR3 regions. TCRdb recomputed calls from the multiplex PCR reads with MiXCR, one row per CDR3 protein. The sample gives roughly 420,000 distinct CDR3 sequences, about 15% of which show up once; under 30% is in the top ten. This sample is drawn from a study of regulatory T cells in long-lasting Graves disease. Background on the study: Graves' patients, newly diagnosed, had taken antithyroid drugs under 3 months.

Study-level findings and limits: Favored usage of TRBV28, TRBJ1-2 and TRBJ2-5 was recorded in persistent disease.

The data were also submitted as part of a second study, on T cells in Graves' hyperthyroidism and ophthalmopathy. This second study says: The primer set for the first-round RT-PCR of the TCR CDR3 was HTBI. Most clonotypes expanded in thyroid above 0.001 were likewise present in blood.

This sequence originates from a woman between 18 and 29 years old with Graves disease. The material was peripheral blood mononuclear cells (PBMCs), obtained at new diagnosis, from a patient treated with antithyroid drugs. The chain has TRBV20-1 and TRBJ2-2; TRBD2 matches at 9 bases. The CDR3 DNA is TGCAGTGCCCTGACTAGCGGGAACACCGGGGAGCTGTTTTTT. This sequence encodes CSALTSGNTGELFF.